One and the same sample provided the 15 T cell receptor beta chains below, sequenced in a study of T cells expressing NK-cell markers. TCRdb reworked the 5' RACE reads into one entry per CDR3 protein, no DNA. The sample table sets out some 500,000 distinct CDR3 sequences. Sequenced: blood T cells: a sorted CD56 or NKG2C T cell subset, CD4+ or CD8+ T cells, or bulk PBMC T cells (not recorded which). All receptors come from a woman aged 45-65 years in good health.

The chain couples TRBV20-1 to TRBJ2-4; without DNA, the TCRdb call of TRBD1 cannot be checked. The CDR3 totals 15 residues. Germline V gives CDR1 DFQATT, CDR2 SNEGSKA (reference sequence). CDR3 sequence: CSARVQQGARDIQYF.

The genes are TRBV5-1 and TRBJ2-1; with no DNA, the TCRdb D assignment of TRBD2 cannot be verified. The CDR3 loop spans 16 amino acids. CDR1 and CDR2 from the germline V gene are SGHRS and YFSETQ. CDR3 loop: CASSLPPSGAYNEQFF.

V is TRBV5-1 and J is TRBJ2-3; TCRdb returns TRBD2, unconfirmable since there is no DNA. CDR3 size: 15 residues. Germline V gene sequence: CDR1 SGHRS, CDR2 YFSETQ. CDR3 loop: CVTAQLAGSTDTQYF.

This sequence joins TRBV12-3 or TRBV12-4 and TRBJ2-1; the TCRdb call, TRBD2, lacks DNA for checking. CDR3 length equals 15 residues. The CDR3 loop is CASANLRENYNEQFF.

V usage is TRBV9 and J usage is TRBJ1-4. Germline V gene lookup returns CDR1 SGDLS and CDR2 YYNGEE. The CDR3 covers 13 residues. The chain's CDR3 is CASAGTTNEKLFF.

V is TRBV20-1 and J is TRBJ1-2; no DNA is available, so the TRBD1 call from TCRdb remains unchecked. From germline, CDR1 is DFQATT and CDR2 SNEGSKA (reference sequence). This CDR3 contains 12 residues. The CDR3 region is CSARESGTGYTF.

This chain uses TRBV7-8 with TRBJ2-1; as DNA is missing, the TRBD2 call by TCRdb cannot be tested. Germline lookup yields CDR1 SGHVS and CDR2 FQNEAQ. This CDR3 spans 17 amino acids. The CDR3 spells CASSASTSGRAVNEQFF.

This chain joins TRBV5-1 and TRBJ2-1; there is no DNA to check the TCRdb D call of TRBD1. Germline V CDR1 and CDR2: SGHRS, YFSETQ. The CDR3 runs to 12 residues. The CDR3 protein is CASSLTTGEQFF.

The chain joins TRBV20-1 to TRBJ2-7; lacking DNA, the TRBD1 call made by TCRdb goes unchecked. CDR1 and CDR2 (germline): DFQATT, SNEGSKA (reference sequence). The CDR3 is 15 residues long. The CDR3 loop reads CSASPFSGISYEQYF.

The chain combines TRBV12-3 or TRBV12-4 with TRBJ2-2; the TRBD1 assignment by TCRdb is unverifiable without DNA. The CDR3 sequence is 14 residues long. CDR3 sequence reads: CASSSRGATGELFF.

The chain combines TRBV3-1 with TRBJ2-3; TCRdb's D call of TRBD1 is untestable without DNA. Per the germline V gene, CDR1 is LGHDT and CDR2 is YNNKEL (reference sequence). The CDR3 consists of 15 residues. The CDR3 protein is CASSPGPGSGDTQYF.

The chain has TRBV5-1 and TRBJ2-3; checking the TCRdb D call of TRBD1 is not possible without DNA. Per the germline V gene, CDR1 is SGHRS and CDR2 is YFSETQ. The CDR3 has 15 amino acids. CDR3: CASSPGQRRADTQYF.

The chain combines TRBV11-3 with TRBJ2-5; the TCRdb D gene call, TRBD2, has no DNA to confirm it. The CDR3 covers 14 residues. Germline assignment: CDR1 SGHNT and CDR2 YENEEA. The CDR3 spells CASSFGRAGETQYF. Variable domain in full (rest from reference TRBV11-3 and TRBJ2-5): EAGVVQSPRYKIIEKKQPVAFWCNPISGHNTLYWYLQNLGQGPELLIRYENEEAVDDSQLPKDRFSAERLKGVDSTLKIQPAELGDSAVYLCASSFGRAGETQYFGPGTRLLVL.

The V and J genes are TRBV15 and TRBJ1-1; TCRdb proposes TRBD1, but this gene call is untestable without DNA. There are 16 residues in the CDR3. CDR1 LNHNV and CDR2 YYDKDF come from the germline V gene (reference sequence). CDR3: CATSRDRDIRIAEAFF.

This chain uses TRBV15 with TRBJ1-5; TCRdb returns TRBD1, unconfirmable since there is no DNA. The CDR3 totals 14 residues. Germline assignment: CDR1 LNHNV and CDR2 YYDKDF (reference sequence). The CDR3 sequence is CATSRGRESGPQHF. Combining the CDR3 with reference TRBV15 and TRBJ1-5 gives the whole variable domain DAMVIQNPRYQVTQFGKPVTLSCSQTLNHNVMYWYQQKSSQAPKLLFHYYDKDFNNEADTPDNFQSRRPNTSFCFLDIRSPGLGDTAMYLCATSRGRESGPQHFGDGTRLSIL.